The 14 T cell receptor beta chains presented below share a single source sample, sequenced in a study of blood T cell repertoires in COVID-19. Assay used: immunoSEQ multiplex PCR; TCRdb lists only in-frame clones, some missing. There are some 130,000 clones in the sample; 75% to 90% occur only once, and around 3% lies in the top ten. Sample: peripheral blood. Receptors originate from a man in his 60s with active or convalescent COVID-19.

J is TRBJ1-1 and V is TRBV18; D remains ambiguous. Looked up from germline, CDR1 is KGHSH and CDR2 is LQKENI. The CDR3 sequence is 14 residues long. The V and J ends lost 3 bases and 2 bases respectively, with 10 bases between them. CDR3: CASSPVFGNTEAFF. Here the CDR3 DNA reads TGTGCCAGCTCACCGGTTTTCGGTAACACTGAAGCTTTCTTT.

The count of this clone is one. V gene TRBV5-1 combines with J gene TRBJ2-5, with TRBD2 matching 8 bases. This CDR3 has 15 amino acids. Unmatched junction bases numbered 7, after V lost 1 base and J lost 5 bases. Germline CDR1 reads SGHRS; CDR2 reads YFSETQ. CDR3 residues: CASSLNPGGQETQYF. The CDR3 DNA sequence: TGCGCCAGCAGCTTGAATCCGGGAGGGCAGGAGACCCAGTACTTC.

The CDR3 sequence: CASSPDKGWDRGYTF. The CDR3 DNA follows: TGTGCCAGCTCACCCGACAAAGGATGGGACAGGGGCTACACCTTC. This rearrangement joins TRBV18 to TRBJ1-2, with TRBD1 matching over 8 bases. From germline, CDR1 is KGHSH and CDR2 LQKENI. The CDR3 sequence is 15 residues long. J lost 8 bases, V lost 3 bases, and 11 bases had no gene match.

The V call is TRBV5-4, the J call TRBJ2-7, with TRBD2 identical over 7 bases. The CDR3 is 15 residues long. The junction had 7 bases not matched to a gene; V was cut back by 4 bases and J by 0 bases. Germline V gene data show CDR1 as SGHNT and CDR2 as YYREEE (reference sequence). The CDR3 DNA reads as TGTGCCAGCAGCCCGACTAGCAGAAACTCCTACGAGCAGTACTTC. Translating gives CASSPTSRNSYEQYF. Filled out from reference TRBV5-4 and TRBJ2-7, the complete variable domain reads ETGVTQSPTHLIKTRGQQVTLRCSSQSGHNTVSWYQQALGQGPQFIFQYYREEENGRGNFPPRFSGLQFPNYSSELNVNALELDDSALYLCASSPTSRNSYEQYFGPGTRLTVT.

V gene TRBV18 combines with J gene TRBJ2-7, with TRBD1 identical over 9 bases. J gave up 7 bases and V 1 base, and 5 bases lay outside the gene matches. The CDR3 contains 14 residues. CDR1 and CDR2 from the germline V gene are KGHSH and LQKENI. The DNA of the CDR3 is TGTGCCAGCTCACCACGGGGGACAGGGAAAGAGCAGTACTTC. Encoded protein: CASSPRGTGKEQYF. The full variable domain, with the rest looked up from reference TRBV18 and TRBJ2-7, is NAGVMQNPRHLVRRRGQEARLRCSPMKGHSHVYWYRQLPEEGLKFMVYLQKENIIDESGMPKERFSAEFPKEGPSILRIQQVVRGDSAAYFCASSPRGTGKEQYFGPGTRLTVT.

The chain is built from TRBV7-6 and TRBJ1-2; 11 nucleotides agree with TRBD1. The V and J ends lost 4 bases and 7 bases, in that order; junction bases with no gene match: 26. Germline lookup yields CDR1 SGHVS and CDR2 FNYEAQ. The CDR3 totals 21 residues. The CDR3: CASSSFSHYFGRTGGEGGYTF. The CDR3 coding sequence is TGTGCCAGCAGCTCCTTTAGCCATTATTTCGGCCGGACAGGGGGCGAAGGTGGCTACACCTTC.

This clone was seen a few times. V is TRBV4-2 and J is TRBJ2-1, with 9 bases fitting TRBD2. Germline V gives CDR1 LGHNA, CDR2 YNFKEQ. Losses at the gene ends were 1 base for V and 9 bases for J; bases not matched to a gene: 7. This CDR3 contains 15 residues. DNA of the CDR3: TGTGCCAGCAGCCAAGGAGGCGGGAGGGCCGGTGAGCAGTTCTTC. Encoded protein: CASSQGGGRAGEQFF.

This clone was counted a few times. The chain joins TRBV19 to TRBJ2-7; D ambiguous. This CDR3 is 15 amino acids long. Germline values: CDR1 LNHDA, CDR2 SQIVND (reference sequence). V was clipped by 0 bases and J by 0 bases, with 9 bases between them. The CDR3: CASSIEGTTSYEQYF. CDR3 DNA: TGTGCCAGTAGTATAGAAGGAACTACCTCCTACGAGCAGTACTTC. The full variable domain, completed using reference TRBV19 and TRBJ2-7, is DGGITQSPKYLFRKEGQNVTLSCEQNLNHDAMYWYRQDPGQGLRLIYYSQIVNDFQKGDIAEGYSVSREKKESFPLTVTSAQKNPTAFYLCASSIEGTTSYEQYFGPGTRLTVT.

The V and J genes are TRBV10-3 and TRBJ1-2, with 7 bases identical to TRBD1. Trimming at V came to 6 bases and at J to 0 bases, leaving 10 bases not matched to a gene. CDR3 length equals 16 residues. The germline V gene has CDR1 ENHRY and CDR2 SYGVKD. CDR3 coding DNA: TGTGCCATCAGGGAGACAGGGCGACAAGCTAACTATGGCTACACCTTC. Its protein is CAIRETGRQANYGYTF.

This rearrangement joins TRBV4-2 to TRBJ2-7; D possibly corresponds to TRBD1 (6 bases). This CDR3 comprises 17 residues. The V and J ends lost 0 bases and 2 bases respectively, with 17 bases between them. The germline gives CDR1 LGHNA, CDR2 YNFKEQ. In nucleotides, the CDR3 is TGTGCCAGCAGCCAAGAATCACGGACAGCGTCCACCTACGAGCAGTACTTC. Amino acids: CASSQESRTASTYEQYF.

The chain couples TRBV19 to TRBJ1-2, with no clear D. In germline, CDR1 is LNHDA, CDR2 SQIVND (reference sequence). This CDR3 is built from 15 residues. V was trimmed by 6 bases and J by 2 bases, leaving 16 bases between them. The CDR3 loop is CASSTSGLWNYGYTF. Here the CDR3 DNA reads TGTGCCAGTAGCACCTCTGGGCTGTGGAACTATGGCTACACCTTC.

The CDR3 region has the DNA TGTGCCAGCACCGGGGTCGGTTCACCCCTCCACTTT. Translated, it gives CASTGVGSPLHF. The V gene is TRBV28, the J gene TRBJ1-6; D is undetermined. Germline CDR1 and CDR2: MDHEN and SYDVKM. The CDR3 is made up of 12 amino acids. V was pared by 7 bases and J by 9 bases, with 10 bases between. The complete variable domain, with remaining parts taken from reference TRBV28 and TRBJ1-6, reads DVKVTQSSRYLVKRTGEKVFLECVQDMDHENMFWYRQDPGLGLRLIYFSYDVKMKEKGDIPEGYSVSREKKERFSLILESASTNQTSMYLCASTGVGSPLHFGNGTRLTVT.

This chain links TRBV18 with TRBJ1-5; D perhaps matches TRBD1 (6 bases). The germline V and J ends were trimmed by 3 bases and 5 bases, with 11 bases remaining between them. The CDR3 loop spans 14 amino acids. Looked up from germline, CDR1 is KGHSH and CDR2 is LQKENI. The CDR3 protein is CASSPGQIDQPQHF. CDR3 coding DNA: TGTGCCAGCTCACCGGGACAAATAGATCAGCCCCAGCATTTT.

This clone was seen more than once but under ten times. This chain links TRBV5-1 with TRBJ1-5, with D tentatively TRBD1 (5 bases). The CDR3 has 14 amino acids. Trimming pared 0 bases from V and 11 bases from J, leaving 15 bases between. Looked up from germline, CDR1 is SGHRS and CDR2 is YFSETQ. CDR3: CASSLGQGDKAQHF. DNA of the CDR3: TGCGCCAGCAGCTTGGGCCAGGGCGACAAGGCCCAGCATTTT.